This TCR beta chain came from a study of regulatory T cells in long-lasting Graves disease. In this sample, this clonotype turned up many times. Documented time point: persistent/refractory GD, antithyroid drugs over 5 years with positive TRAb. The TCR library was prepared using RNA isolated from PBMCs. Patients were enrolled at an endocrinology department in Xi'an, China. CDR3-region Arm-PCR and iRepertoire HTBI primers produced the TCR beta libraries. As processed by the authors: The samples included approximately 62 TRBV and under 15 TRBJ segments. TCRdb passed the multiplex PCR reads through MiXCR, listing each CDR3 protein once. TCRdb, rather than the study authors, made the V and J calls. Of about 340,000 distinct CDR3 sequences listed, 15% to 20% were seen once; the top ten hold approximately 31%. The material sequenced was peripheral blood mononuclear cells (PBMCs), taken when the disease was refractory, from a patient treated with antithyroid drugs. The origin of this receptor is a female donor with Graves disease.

CDR3 residues: CASSVELGVYEQYF. The CDR3 bases are TGTGCCAGCAGTGTCGAACTAGGGGTCTACGAGCAGTACTTC. The V gene is TRBV2, the J gene TRBJ2-7; D possibly matches TRBD1 or TRBD2 (5 bases each). CDR1 is SNHLY, CDR2 FYNNEI, per germline. CDR3 length: 14 amino acids. V was clipped by 4 bases and J by 3 bases, with 13 bases between them.